The 4 T cell receptor beta chains below were found in one sample sequenced in a study of blood T cell repertoires in COVID-19. Sequencing used immunoSEQ multiplex PCR; TCRdb keeps in-frame clones, though not all of them. This repertoire shows 69,000 or so clones, 85% to 90% found once; its top ten account for around 5.3%. Material: peripheral blood. These receptors were collected from a man aged 50 or older with acute or convalescent COVID-19.

The chain carries TRBV6-2 or TRBV6-3 and TRBJ2-7; a weak D match, TRBD1 (6 bases). Germline CDR1 reads MNHEY; CDR2 reads SVGEGT. The CDR3 is made up of 16 amino acids. Trimming took off 5 bases at V and 0 bases at J, with 17 bases between the two ends. The DNA of the CDR3 is TGTGCCAGCAGTCGGAACACAGGGATTAGCTCCTACGAGCAGTACTTC. Its translation: CASSRNTGISSYEQYF.

The chain joins TRBV12-3 or TRBV12-4 to TRBJ1-5; TRBD1 matches 7 bases. The junction had 6 bases not matched to a gene; V was cut back by 6 bases and J by 7 bases. CDR3 length: 13 amino acids. CDR3 DNA: TGTGCCAGCAGAAGACAGGGCTTCCAGCCCCAGCATTTT. It specifies CASRRQGFQPQHF.

The rearrangement joins TRBV9 to TRBJ2-5; tentatively, D is TRBD1 (6 bases). V lost 0 bases and J lost 5, with 14 bases in between. The germline gives CDR1 SGDLS, CDR2 YYNGEE. The CDR3 has 15 amino acids. CDR3: CASSVVGRGRETQYF. The CDR3 region has the DNA TGTGCCAGCAGCGTAGTTGGCAGGGGAAGGGAGACCCAGTACTTC.

This clone was seen once. The J gene is TRBJ1-1, the V gene TRBV10-2, with TRBD1 as a possible D gene (5 bases). Germline values: CDR1 WSHSY, CDR2 SAAADI. The CDR3 contains 14 residues. Trimming removed 0 bases at V and 4 bases at J, with 9 bases between. The CDR3 bases are TGCGCCAGCAGTGAGTCGGGGGGGGTCACTGAAGCTTTCTTT. The encoded protein is CASSESGGVTEAFF.